These 11 T cell receptor beta chains originate from one sample sequenced in a study of blood T cells in healthy people across ages. Primed by a sample-barcoded 5' primer and a J-beta primer mix, a second PCR proceeded for 7 to 11 cycles. Each CDR3 protein gets one entry after TCRdb re-called the 5' RACE reads with MiXCR. The sample yields 1,800,000 or so distinct CDR3 sequences, about two fifths seen once. Sequenced sample: blood. Receptors originate from a human donor in good health.

This chain links TRBV27 with TRBJ1-4; D may be TRBD1 (5 bases). The CDR3 spans 12 residues. The germline gives CDR1 MNHEY, CDR2 SMNVEV (reference sequence). Trimming stripped 8 bases from V and 10 bases from J, with 14 bases between. This CDR3 reads CASGTGGGKLFF. DNA for the CDR3: TGTGCCAGCGGTACCGGGGGGGGAAAACTGTTTTTT. Looking up the rest from reference TRBV27 and TRBJ1-4 gives the full variable domain: EAQVTQNPRYLITVTGKKLTVTCSQNMNHEYMSWYRQDPGLGLRQIYYSMNVEVTDKGDVPEGYKVSRKEKRNFPLILESPSPNQTSLYFCASGTGGGKLFFGSGTQLSVL.

This clonotype was detected once. The chain joins TRBV11-2 to TRBJ1-1, with D perhaps matching TRBD1 (6 bases). Germline lookup yields CDR1 SGHAT and CDR2 FQNNGV. V dropped 4 bases and J dropped 8 bases, with 14 bases sitting between them. This CDR3 is 13 amino acids long. In nucleotides, the CDR3 is TGTGCCAGCAGCTGGACAGAAGATCGAGAAGCTTTCTTT. As protein: CASSWTEDREAFF. The whole variable domain, remainder taken from reference TRBV11-2 and TRBJ1-1, is EAGVAQSPRYKIIEKRQSVAFWCNPISGHATLYWYQQILGQGPKLLIQFQNNGVVDDSQLPKDRFSAERLKGVDSTLKIQPAKLEDSAVYLCASSWTEDREAFFGQGTRLTVV.

The sample holds a few counts of this clonotype. The gene calls are TRBV20-1 and TRBJ2-3, with 8 bases aligning to TRBD1. CDR1 and CDR2 from the germline V gene are DFQATT and SNEGSKA (reference sequence). V lost 6 bases to trimming and J lost 0 bases; unmatched junction nucleotides: 5. The CDR3 runs to 14 residues. CDR3 loop: CSANGQGSTDTQYF. Written as DNA, the CDR3 is TGCAGTGCCAACGGACAGGGTAGCACAGATACGCAGTATTTT.

This clonotype was counted a single time. An end of the junction does not agree with germline; a read error may underlie this. V is TRBV5-6 and J is TRBJ2-1, with D hard to call. The CDR3 sequence is 11 residues long. Germline V CDR1 and CDR2: SGHDT, YYEEEE. The CDR3, as DNA: TGTCCCAGCAGCCTTTGGGGTGAGCAGTTCTTC. This translates into CPSSLWGEQFF.

Points on this clonotype: A much larger clone differs from this one at a single base, so this may be a read error. The V call is TRBV20-1, the J call TRBJ2-5; the match to TRBD2 covers 11 bases. Matching the DNA end better, TRBJ2-7 makes the J call doubtful. The CDR3 covers 15 residues. The V gene's germline CDR1 is DFQATT and CDR2 SNEGSKA (reference sequence). For the CDR3, the DNA is TGCAGTGCTAGACCTAGCGGGGGGTTCTCCTACGAGCAGTACTTC. Its protein product is CSARPSGGFSYEQYF.

The chain has TRBV7-9 and TRBJ2-5; TRBD1 matches at 7 bases. With V trimmed by 2 bases and J by 11 bases, 14 bases remained unmatched. The CDR3 covers 15 residues. Germline loops: CDR1 SEHNR, CDR2 FQNEAQ (reference sequence). CDR3 DNA: TGTGCCAGCAGCTTATATCAACAGGGGAATACGTTGCAGTACTTC. This gives the protein CASSLYQQGNTLQYF.

This chain uses TRBV2 with TRBJ2-3; maybe TRBD2 (6 bases). This CDR3 spans 14 amino acids. The ends were cut back, 7 bases at V and 0 bases at J, with 11 bases in the middle. CDR1 and CDR2 from the germline V gene are SNHLY and FYNNEI. CDR3 sequence reads: CASTLRGSTDTQYF. Here the CDR3 DNA reads TGTGCCAGCACCCTTCGGGGGAGCACAGATACGCAGTATTTT.

In this sample, this clonotype turned up many times. The chain combines TRBV7-2 with TRBJ2-7, with TRBD1 matching 8 bases. Germline trimming cut 4 bases from V and 3 bases from J; bases unmatched to any gene: 2. The CDR3 loop spans 13 amino acids. Germline V gives CDR1 SGHTA, CDR2 FQGNSA. CDR3 DNA sequence: TGTGCCAGCAGCTACAGGGGGAACTACGAGCAGTACTTC. This sequence encodes CASSYRGNYEQYF. The whole variable domain, filled in from reference TRBV7-2 and TRBJ2-7, reads GAGVSQSPSNKVTEKGKDVELRCDPISGHTALYWYRQSLGQGLEFLIYFQGNSAPDKSGLPSDRFSAERTGGSVSTLTIQRTQQEDSAVYLCASSYRGNYEQYFGPGTRLTVT.

In DNA, the CDR3 is TGCAGTGCTAGTAATCAGGGGCCATTCAAAGCTTTCTTT. This sequence encodes CSASNQGPFKAFF. The chain links TRBV20-1 to TRBJ1-1; tentatively, D is TRBD1 (6 bases). The germline gives CDR1 DFQATT, CDR2 SNEGSKA (reference sequence). V gave up 3 bases and J gave up 9 bases, with 17 bases separating them. The CDR3 sequence is 13 residues long.

The chain links TRBV11-2 to TRBJ2-5; 7 bases are a match to TRBD1. This CDR3 comprises 13 residues. CDR1 is SGHAT, CDR2 FQNNGV, per germline. V trimming: 7 bases; J trimming: 5 bases; junction bases outside the gene matches: 7. The CDR3, as DNA: TGTGCCAGCAAACGACAGGGAGCGGAGACCCAGTACTTC. It translates to CASKRQGAETQYF.

This clonotype appeared once. V usage is TRBV20-1 and J usage is TRBJ2-2, with D tentatively TRBD1 (6 bases). V lost 0 bases to trimming and J lost 5 bases, with 16 bases between them. This CDR3 has 16 amino acids. CDR1 DFQATT and CDR2 SNEGSKA come from the germline V gene (reference sequence). The CDR3: CSARDRTWGTTGELFF. CDR3 bases: TGCAGTGCTAGAGATCGTACTTGGGGGACAACCGGGGAGCTGTTTTTT.